The T cell receptor beta chain under discussion was sequenced for a study of T cells after posttransplantation cyclophosphamide. Generated by immunoSEQ multiplex PCR, the TCRdb table keeps only in-frame clones and is missing some. The table shows some 66,000 clones, with just under 95% occurring only once. This CDR3 region has 17 residues. Trimming removed 4 bases from V and 0 bases from J; junction bases left unmatched: 8. Per germline, CDR1 SGHVS and CDR2 FQNEAQ. The chain has TRBV7-8 and TRBJ2-1; 8 bases agree with TRBD2. The sample consisted of PBMCs. The TCR originated in a woman aged 25 to 39 in good health and a related stem cell transplant donor. The CDR3 protein is CASSSGEAGDSYNEQFF. The CDR3 region has the DNA TGTGCCAGCAGCTCCGGCGAAGCGGGGGACTCCTACAATGAGCAGTTCTTC.